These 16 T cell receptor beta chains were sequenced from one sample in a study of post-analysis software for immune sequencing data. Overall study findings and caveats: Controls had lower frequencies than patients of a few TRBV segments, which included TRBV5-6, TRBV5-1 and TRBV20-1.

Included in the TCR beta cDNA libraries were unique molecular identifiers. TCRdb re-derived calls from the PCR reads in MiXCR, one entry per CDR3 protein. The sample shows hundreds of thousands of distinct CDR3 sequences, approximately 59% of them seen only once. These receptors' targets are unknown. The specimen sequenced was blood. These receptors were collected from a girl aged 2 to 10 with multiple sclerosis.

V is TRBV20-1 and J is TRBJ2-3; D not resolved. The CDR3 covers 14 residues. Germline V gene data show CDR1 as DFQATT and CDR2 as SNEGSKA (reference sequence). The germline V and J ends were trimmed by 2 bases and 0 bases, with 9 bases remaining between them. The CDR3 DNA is TGCAGTGCTAGAACTCAAGTCAGCACAGATACGCAGTATTTT. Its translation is CSARTQVSTDTQYF.

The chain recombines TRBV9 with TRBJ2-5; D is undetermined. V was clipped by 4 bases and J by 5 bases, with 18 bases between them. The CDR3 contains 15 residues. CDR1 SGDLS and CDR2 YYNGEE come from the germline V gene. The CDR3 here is CASSRADRIQETQYF. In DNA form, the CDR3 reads TGTGCCAGCAGCAGAGCCGACCGAATTCAGGAGACCCAGTACTTC.

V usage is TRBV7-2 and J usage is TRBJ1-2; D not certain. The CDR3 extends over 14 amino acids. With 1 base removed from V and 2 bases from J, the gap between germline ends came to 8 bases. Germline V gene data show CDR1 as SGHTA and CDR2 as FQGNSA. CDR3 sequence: CASSLDGENYGYTF. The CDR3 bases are TGTGCCAGCAGCTTAGACGGGGAAAACTATGGCTACACCTTC. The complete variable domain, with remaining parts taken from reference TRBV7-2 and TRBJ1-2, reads GAGVSQSPSNKVTEKGKDVELRCDPISGHTALYWYRQSLGQGLEFLIYFQGNSAPDKSGLPSDRFSAERTGGSVSTLTIQRTQQEDSAVYLCASSLDGENYGYTFGSGTRLTVV.

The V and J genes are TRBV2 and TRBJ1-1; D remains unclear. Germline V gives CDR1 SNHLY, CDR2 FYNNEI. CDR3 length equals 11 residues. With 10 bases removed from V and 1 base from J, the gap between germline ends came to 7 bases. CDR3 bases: TGTGCCACTCACACGAACACTGAAGCTTTCTTT. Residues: CATHTNTEAFF.

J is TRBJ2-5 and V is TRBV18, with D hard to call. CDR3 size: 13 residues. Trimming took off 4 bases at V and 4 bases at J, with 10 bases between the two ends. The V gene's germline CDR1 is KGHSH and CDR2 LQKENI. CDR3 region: CASSLDQAETQYF. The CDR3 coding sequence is TGTGCCAGCTCACTGGACCAGGCAGAGACCCAGTACTTC.

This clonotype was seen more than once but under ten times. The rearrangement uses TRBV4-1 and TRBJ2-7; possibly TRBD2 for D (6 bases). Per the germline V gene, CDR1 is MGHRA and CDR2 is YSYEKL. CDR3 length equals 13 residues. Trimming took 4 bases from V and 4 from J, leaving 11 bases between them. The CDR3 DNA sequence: TGCGCCAGCAGCCCTTCGGGACTTTACGAGCAGTACTTC. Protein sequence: CASSPSGLYEQYF.

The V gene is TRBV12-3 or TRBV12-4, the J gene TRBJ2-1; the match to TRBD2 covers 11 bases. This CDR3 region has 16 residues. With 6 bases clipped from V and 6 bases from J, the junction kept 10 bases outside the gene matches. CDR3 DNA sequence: TGTGCCAGCAGAGAACTAGCGGGGGTCAGTGGCAATGAGCAGTTCTTC. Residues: CASRELAGVSGNEQFF.

DNA for the CDR3: TGCAGTGCTAGAGATTTCCGTAGCAATCAGCCCCAGCATTTT. Amino acids: CSARDFRSNQPQHF. The rearrangement uses TRBV20-1 and TRBJ1-5; D not resolved. This CDR3 region has 14 residues. V was shortened by 0 bases and J by 0 bases, with 6 bases between the two germline ends. CDR1 is DFQATT, CDR2 SNEGSKA, per germline (reference sequence).

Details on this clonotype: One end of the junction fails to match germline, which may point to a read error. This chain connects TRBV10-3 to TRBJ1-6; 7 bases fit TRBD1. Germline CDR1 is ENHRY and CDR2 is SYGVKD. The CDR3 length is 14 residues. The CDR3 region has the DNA TGTGCCATCAGTGAGGGACAGGAGTATTCACCCCCCCACTTT. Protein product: CAISEGQEYSPPHF.

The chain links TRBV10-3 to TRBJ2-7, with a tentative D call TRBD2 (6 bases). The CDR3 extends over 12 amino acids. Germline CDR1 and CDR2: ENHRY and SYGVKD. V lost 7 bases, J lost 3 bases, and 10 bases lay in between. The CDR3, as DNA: TGTGCCATCACGGGGGAGAGCTACGAGCAGTACTTC. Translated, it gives CAITGESYEQYF.

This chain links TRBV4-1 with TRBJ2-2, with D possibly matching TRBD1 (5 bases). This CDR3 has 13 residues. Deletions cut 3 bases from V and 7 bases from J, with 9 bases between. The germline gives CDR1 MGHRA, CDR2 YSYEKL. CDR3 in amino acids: CASSHRVGGELFF. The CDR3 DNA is TGCGCCAGCAGCCACAGGGTGGGCGGGGAGCTGTTTTTT.

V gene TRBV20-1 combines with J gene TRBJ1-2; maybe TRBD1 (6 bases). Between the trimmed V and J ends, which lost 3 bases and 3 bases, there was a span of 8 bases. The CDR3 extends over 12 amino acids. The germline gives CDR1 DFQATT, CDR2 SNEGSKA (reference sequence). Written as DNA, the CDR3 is TGCAGTGCTAGTAGGACAGACTATGGCTACACCTTC. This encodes CSASRTDYGYTF.

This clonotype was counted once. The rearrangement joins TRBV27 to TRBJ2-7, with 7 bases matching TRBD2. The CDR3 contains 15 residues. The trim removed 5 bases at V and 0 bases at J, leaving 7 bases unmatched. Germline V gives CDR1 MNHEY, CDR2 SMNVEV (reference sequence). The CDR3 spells CASSAGSGRSYEQYF. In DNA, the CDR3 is TGTGCCAGCAGTGCAGGTAGCGGGCGCTCCTACGAGCAGTACTTC.

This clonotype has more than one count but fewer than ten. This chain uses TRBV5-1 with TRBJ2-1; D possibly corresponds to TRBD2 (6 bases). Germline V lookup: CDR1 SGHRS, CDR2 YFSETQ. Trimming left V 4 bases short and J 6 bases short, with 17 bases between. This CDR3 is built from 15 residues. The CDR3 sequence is CASSPGVGRGNEQFF. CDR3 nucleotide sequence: TGCGCCAGCAGCCCTGGGGTAGGGCGGGGCAATGAGCAGTTCTTC. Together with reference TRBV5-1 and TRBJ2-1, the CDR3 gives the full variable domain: KAGVTQTPRYLIKTRGQQVTLSCSPISGHRSVSWYQQTPGQGLQFLFEYFSETQRNKGNFPGRFSGRQFSNSRSEMNVSTLELGDSALYLCASSPGVGRGNEQFFGPGTRLTVL.

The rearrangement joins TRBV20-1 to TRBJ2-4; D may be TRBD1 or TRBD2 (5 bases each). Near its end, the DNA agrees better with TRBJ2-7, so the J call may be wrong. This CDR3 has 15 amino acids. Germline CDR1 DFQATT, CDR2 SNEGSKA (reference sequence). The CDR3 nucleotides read TGCAGTGCTAGAGTCCAGGGAGCGACACACCACGAGCAGTACTTC. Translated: CSARVQGATHHEQYF.

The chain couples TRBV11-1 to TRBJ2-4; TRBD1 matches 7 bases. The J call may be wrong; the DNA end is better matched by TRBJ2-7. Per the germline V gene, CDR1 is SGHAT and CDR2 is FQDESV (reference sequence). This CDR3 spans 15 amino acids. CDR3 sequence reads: CASSLVTGETYEQYF. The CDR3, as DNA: TGTGCCAGCAGCTTGGTTACAGGGGAGACCTACGAGCAGTACTTC.